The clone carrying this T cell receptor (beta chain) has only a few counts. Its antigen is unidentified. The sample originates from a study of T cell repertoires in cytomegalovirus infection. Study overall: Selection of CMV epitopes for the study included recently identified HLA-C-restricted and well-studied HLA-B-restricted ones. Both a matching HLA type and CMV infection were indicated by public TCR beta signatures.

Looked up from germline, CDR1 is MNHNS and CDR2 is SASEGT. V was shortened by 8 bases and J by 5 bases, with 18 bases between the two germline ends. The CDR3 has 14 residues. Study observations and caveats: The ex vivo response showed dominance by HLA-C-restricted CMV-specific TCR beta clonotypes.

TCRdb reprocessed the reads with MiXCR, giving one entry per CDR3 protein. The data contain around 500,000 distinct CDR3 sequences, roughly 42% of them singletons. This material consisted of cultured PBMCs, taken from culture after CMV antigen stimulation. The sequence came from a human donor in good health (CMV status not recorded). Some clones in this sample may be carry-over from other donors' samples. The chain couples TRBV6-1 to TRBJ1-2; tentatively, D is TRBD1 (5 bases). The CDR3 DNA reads TGTGCCAGCCAGAAGCGGCAGGGAGTATATGGCTACACCTTC. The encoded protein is CASQKRQGVYGYTF.